The clone carrying this T cell receptor (beta chain) has only a few counts. What it recognizes is unknown. The CDR3 contains 15 residues. V lost 7 bases to trimming and J lost 3 bases, with 17 bases between them. TCRdb itself ran the 5' RACE reads through MiXCR, one entry per CDR3 protein. This table has about 360,000 distinct CDR3 sequences, around an eighth appearing once. This specimen comes from a study of T-cell memory formation after mild COVID-19. Study results and caveats: The appearance of some responding clones in pre-infection memory suggested that cross-reactive memory joined. Nothing showed for sure that second-wave clones peaking on day 37 were SARS-CoV-2 specific.

J is TRBJ2-3 and V is TRBV12-3 or TRBV12-4; a possible D gene is TRBD2 (6 bases). The sequenced sample was PBMCs or a T cell subset sorted from them (not recorded which). This TCR came from a man aged 18-30 years who had mild COVID-19 (a few samples of this study predate the infection). Cell type and time point are not known. The DNA for the CDR3 is TGTGCCAGCACCTCGGGCCAGGCGGGAACAGATACGCAGTATTTT. Translating gives CASTSGQAGTDTQYF.